Detailed here is one T cell receptor beta chain. RNA amounts of 0.5 to 1 ug underwent reverse transcription with random hexamers. In TCRdb, the immunoSEQ multiplex PCR reads were re-called with MiXCR into one record per CDR3 protein. This table holds some 300,000 distinct CDR3 sequences, 70% to 90% found once. The sample is drawn from a study of CD8 T cells in Susac syndrome. This CDR3 has 13 residues. CDR1 LNHDA and CDR2 SQIVND come from the germline V gene (reference sequence). The junction had 8 bases not matched to a gene; V was cut back by 8 bases and J by 10 bases. The source is a human donor with multiple sclerosis. The sequenced sample consisted of CD8+ T cells from PBMCs. The V call is TRBV19, the J call TRBJ2-1; 10 bases fit TRBD2. The CDR3 here is CASQASGSSEQFF. The CDR3 DNA reads TGTGCCAGTCAGGCTAGCGGGAGTTCGGAGCAGTTCTTC.